This TCR beta chain was recovered during a study of neurological immune-mediated disorders. In its sample, this clonotype was seen many times. The cDNA was produced through 5'RACE with 10-nucleotide random UMIs. Each CDR3 protein is one row after TCRdb ran MiXCR on the 5' RACE reads. The repertoire holds 25,000 to 35,000 distinct CDR3 sequences, with around 4% as singletons. After removal of 4 bases from V and 8 bases from J, the junction contained 18 bases not matched to a gene. This CDR3 region has 17 residues. The germline CDR1 and CDR2 sequences are LGHDT and YNNKEL (reference sequence). The material sequenced was CD4+ T cells from blood. The TCR originated in a woman in her thirties or forties in good health. The chain is built from TRBV3-1 and TRBJ1-2; 8 bases align to TRBD1. The CDR3 reads CASSRSGSGQGRAGYTF. CDR3 nucleotides: TGTGCCAGCAGCCGAAGCGGGTCCGGACAGGGAAGAGCGGGCTACACCTTC.